This TCR beta chain was documented in a study of vaccination and CD4 T cells after COVID-19. Across the study: Post-COVID samples were collected a median about 97 days following diagnosis, spanning 35 to 161.

Sequenced with the Oncomine TCR Beta short-read assay was DNA taken from cultured CD4+ T cells. TCRdb redid the calling of the PCR reads with MiXCR, one entry per CDR3 protein. The sample shows some 15,000 distinct CDR3 sequences, just under 55% of them seen only once. Time point here: late sampling 161 to 241 days after vaccination in three convalescent patients. Treatment described: 10-day PBMC culture with coronavirus spike peptide pools or control peptides (ViraFEST assay). Germline values: CDR1 SGHAT, CDR2 FQDESV (reference sequence). J was trimmed by 2 bases and V by 5 bases; bases with no gene match: 9. The length of the CDR3 is 15 residues. Remarks on this clonotype: Its specificity is not known.

Sequencing was performed on CD4+ T cells from blood, cultured in vitro, taken about 7 months after SARS-CoV-2 vaccination. This rearrangement joins TRBV11-1 to TRBJ2-7; 7 bases map to TRBD2. The receptor was derived from a human donor who had recovered from COVID-19. CDR3: CASSPRVGRAYEQYF. The CDR3 nucleotides read TGTGCCAGCAGCCCACGCGTTGGGAGGGCCTACGAGCAGTACTTC. The entire variable domain, with the rest obtained from reference TRBV11-1 and TRBJ2-7, is as follows: EAEVAQSPRYKITEKSQAVAFWCDPISGHATLYWYRQILGQGPELLVQFQDESVVDDSQLPKDRFSAERLKGVDSTLKIQPAELGDSAMYLCASSPRVGRAYEQYFGPGTRLTVT.